This T cell receptor beta chain was captured by sequencing in a study of cytomegalovirus exposure and HLA in healthy donors. The V and J ends lost 4 bases and 6 bases respectively, with 14 bases between them. CDR1 is SGDLS, CDR2 YYNGEE, per germline. The CDR3 consists of 13 residues. PCR was performed using 60 Vbeta and 13 Jbeta primers. Sequencing used immunoSEQ multiplex PCR; TCRdb keeps in-frame clones, though not all of them. The data show about 130,000 clones, 81% seen once. The sequenced sample was PBMCs. The chain is built from TRBV9 and TRBJ2-7; TRBD1 might be the D (5 bases). This clonotype was obtained from a man younger than 35 in good health and CMV-seronegative. In DNA form, the CDR3 reads TGTGCCAGCAGCACGCGACAGAAAGGCGAGCAGTACTTC. Its translation: CASSTRQKGEQYF.